This entry features one T cell receptor (beta chain) sequence. Its matching antigen is unknown. The data were obtained in a study of cytomegalovirus exposure and HLA in healthy donors. The overall study: From HLA-typed donors, an early data release held around 85 million unique TCRs. General study results and limits: Listed as cytomegalovirus-associated were over 150 TCR beta chains.

Use of 60 Vbeta and 13 Jbeta primers characterized the PCR. Measured with immunoSEQ multiplex PCR; TCRdb has only the in-frame clones, and not every one. The repertoire has approximately 130,000 clones, almost 85% of them found once; the top ten carry 1.5%. With 0 bases removed from V and 2 bases from J, the gap between germline ends came to 10 bases. Looked up from germline, CDR1 is MNHEY and CDR2 is SVGAGI. The CDR3 consists of 15 residues. This chain uses TRBV6-5 with TRBJ1-1, with D tentatively TRBD1 (5 bases). The TCR sequence derives from a woman aged 18-35 years in good health and CMV-seronegative. Sequenced sample: PBMCs. DNA of the CDR3: TGTGCCAGCAGTTACTCGAACAGGCCCAACACTGAAGCTTTCTTT. It yields the protein CASSYSNRPNTEAFF.